This TCR beta chain was profiled in a study of blood T cell repertoires in COVID-19. J gave up 6 bases and V 2 bases, and 13 bases lay outside the gene matches. The CDR3 extends over 16 amino acids. Germline-derived CDR1 and CDR2 are MNHEY and SVGAGI. Sequencing used immunoSEQ multiplex PCR; TCRdb keeps in-frame clones, though not all of them. The profile shows more than 200,000 clones, over 80% of them singletons. The receptor comes from a man aged 35-49 years with acute or convalescent COVID-19. Sequenced: peripheral blood. The chain links TRBV6-5 to TRBJ2-7; 7 bases align to TRBD1. The DNA of the CDR3 is TGTGCCAGCAGTTACACCTGGGACAGTAAAGTTGGCGAGCAGTACTTC. Translating it yields CASSYTWDSKVGEQYF.